This TCR beta chain was retrieved from a study of blood T cell repertoires in COVID-19. Study background: Whether acute or convalescent, the COVID-19 samples came from the United States, Italy and Spain.

The study recruited people aged 18 to 89 years across approximately 25 US areas. In assigning cohorts, the study relied on participant-reported clinical history. In germline, CDR1 is ENHRY, CDR2 SYGVKD. Trimming cost V 8 bases and J 6 bases, with 16 bases left between them. The CDR3 is made up of 13 amino acids. Under the authors' procedure: Amplification from reference gene primers served as the basis for estimated nucleated cell counts. TCRdb keeps only in-frame clones here, not all; method: immunoSEQ multiplex PCR. The V and J calls and clone size are taken from that table; D and trimming were inferred from the DNA. The table includes 250,000 to 300,000 clones, 90% detected once.

The TCR originated in a woman younger than 45 who had recovered from COVID-19. The rearrangement uses TRBV10-3 and TRBJ1-1; possible D gene TRBD1, 5 bases. Sequenced: PBMCs or T cells enriched from blood (not recorded which). The CDR3 loop reads CAIGTGELAEAFF. CDR3 DNA sequence: TGTGCCATCGGGACGGGGGAACTGGCTGAAGCTTTCTTT.